This T cell receptor beta chain comes out of a study of cytomegalovirus exposure and HLA in healthy donors. This CDR3 comprises 14 residues. Trimming took 8 bases from V and 3 from J, leaving 17 bases between them. The germline V gene encodes CDR1 MNHEY and CDR2 SVGAGI. Primers for the PCR totalled 60 Vbeta and 13 Jbeta. Clones were sequenced by immunoSEQ multiplex PCR, and TCRdb holds only the in-frame ones, with some missing. The sample yields around 39,000 clones, around 62% seen once. The V and J genes are TRBV6-5 and TRBJ2-7, with D perhaps matching TRBD1 (5 bases). The sequence was collected from a human donor in good health. The source material was PBMCs. The CDR3 protein is CASSWGSRNYEQYF. CDR3 bases: TGTGCCAGCTCATGGGGCTCAAGGAACTACGAGCAGTACTTC.